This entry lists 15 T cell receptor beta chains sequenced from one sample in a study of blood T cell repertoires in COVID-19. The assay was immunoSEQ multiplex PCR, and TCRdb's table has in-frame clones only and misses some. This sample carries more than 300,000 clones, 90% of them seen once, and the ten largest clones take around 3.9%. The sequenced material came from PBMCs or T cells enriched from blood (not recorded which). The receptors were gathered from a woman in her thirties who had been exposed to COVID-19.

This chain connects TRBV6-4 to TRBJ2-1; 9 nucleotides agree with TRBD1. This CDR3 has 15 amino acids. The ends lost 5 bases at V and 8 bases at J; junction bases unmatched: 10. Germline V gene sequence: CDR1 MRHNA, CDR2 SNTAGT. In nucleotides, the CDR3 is TGTGCCAGCAGTCTATCCGGGACAGGGTTGGATGAGCAGTTCTTC. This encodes CASSLSGTGLDEQFF.

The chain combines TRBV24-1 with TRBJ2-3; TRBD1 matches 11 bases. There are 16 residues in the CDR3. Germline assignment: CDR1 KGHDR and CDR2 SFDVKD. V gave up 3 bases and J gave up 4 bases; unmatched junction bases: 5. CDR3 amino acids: CATSDPRGQGADTQYF. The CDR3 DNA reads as TGTGCCACCAGTGATCCCAGGGGACAGGGGGCAGATACGCAGTATTTT.

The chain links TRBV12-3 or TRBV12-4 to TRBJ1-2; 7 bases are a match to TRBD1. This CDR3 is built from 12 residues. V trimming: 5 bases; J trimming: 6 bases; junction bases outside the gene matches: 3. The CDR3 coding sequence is TGTGCCAGCAGTCGACAGGGTAATGGCTACACCTTC. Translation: CASSRQGNGYTF.

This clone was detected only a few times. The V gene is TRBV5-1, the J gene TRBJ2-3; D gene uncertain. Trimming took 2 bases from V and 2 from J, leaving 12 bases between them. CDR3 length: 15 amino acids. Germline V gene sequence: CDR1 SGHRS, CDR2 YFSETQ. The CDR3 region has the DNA TGCGCCAGCAGCTTCTCGACTTCCACCACAGATACGCAGTATTTT. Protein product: CASSFSTSTTDTQYF.

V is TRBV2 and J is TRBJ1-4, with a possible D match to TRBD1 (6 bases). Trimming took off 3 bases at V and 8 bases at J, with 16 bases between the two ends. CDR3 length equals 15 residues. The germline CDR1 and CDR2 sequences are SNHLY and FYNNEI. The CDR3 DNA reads TGTGCCAGCAGTGATCGGGGGGCGGCGGGAGAAAAACTGTTTTTT. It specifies CASSDRGAAGEKLFF.

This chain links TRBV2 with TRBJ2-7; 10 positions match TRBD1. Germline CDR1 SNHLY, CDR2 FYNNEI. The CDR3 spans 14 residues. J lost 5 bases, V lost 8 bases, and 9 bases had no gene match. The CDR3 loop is CASGVGTGVNEQYF. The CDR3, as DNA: TGTGCCAGCGGGGTGGGGACAGGGGTAAACGAGCAGTACTTC.

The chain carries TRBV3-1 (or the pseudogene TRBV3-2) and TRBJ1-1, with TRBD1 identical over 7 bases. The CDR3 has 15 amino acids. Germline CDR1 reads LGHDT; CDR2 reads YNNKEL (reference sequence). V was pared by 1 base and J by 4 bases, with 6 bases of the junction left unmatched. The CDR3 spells CASSQAGQISTEAFF. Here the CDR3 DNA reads TGTGCCAGCAGCCAAGCGGGACAGATTAGCACTGAAGCTTTCTTT.

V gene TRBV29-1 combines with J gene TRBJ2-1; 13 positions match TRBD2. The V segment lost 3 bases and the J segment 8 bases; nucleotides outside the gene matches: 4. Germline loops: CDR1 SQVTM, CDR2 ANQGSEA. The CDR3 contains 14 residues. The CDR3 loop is CSVDWTSGGYEQFF. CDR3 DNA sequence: TGCAGCGTTGATTGGACTAGCGGGGGCTATGAGCAGTTCTTC.

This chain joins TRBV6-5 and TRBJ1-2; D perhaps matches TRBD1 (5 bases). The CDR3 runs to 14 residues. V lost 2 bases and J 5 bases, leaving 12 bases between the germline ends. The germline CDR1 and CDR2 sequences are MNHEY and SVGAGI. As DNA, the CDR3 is TGTGCCAGCAGTTACGGCGACAGCCATTATGGCTACACCTTC. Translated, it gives CASSYGDSHYGYTF.

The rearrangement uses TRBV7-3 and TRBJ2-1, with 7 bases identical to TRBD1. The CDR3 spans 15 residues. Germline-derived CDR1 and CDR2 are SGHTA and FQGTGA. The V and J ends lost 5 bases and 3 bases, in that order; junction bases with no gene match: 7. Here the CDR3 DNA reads TGTGCCAGCAGCCACCCGGGACAGTTCTACAATGAGCAGTTCTTC. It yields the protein CASSHPGQFYNEQFF.

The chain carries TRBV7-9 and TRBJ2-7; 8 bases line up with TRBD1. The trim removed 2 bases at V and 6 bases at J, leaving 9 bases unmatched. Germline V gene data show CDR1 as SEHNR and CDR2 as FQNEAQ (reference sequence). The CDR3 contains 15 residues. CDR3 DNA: TGTGCCAGCAGCTTATTCCAGGGGGCATCACCCGAGCAGTACTTC. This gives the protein CASSLFQGASPEQYF.

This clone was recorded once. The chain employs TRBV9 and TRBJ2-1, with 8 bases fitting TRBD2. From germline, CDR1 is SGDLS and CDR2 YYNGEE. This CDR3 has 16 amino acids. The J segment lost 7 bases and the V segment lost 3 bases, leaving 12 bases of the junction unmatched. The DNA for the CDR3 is TGTGCCAGCAGCGCCCGGGGGGGCGTCGGTGCGAATGAGCAGTTCTTC. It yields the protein CASSARGGVGANEQFF.

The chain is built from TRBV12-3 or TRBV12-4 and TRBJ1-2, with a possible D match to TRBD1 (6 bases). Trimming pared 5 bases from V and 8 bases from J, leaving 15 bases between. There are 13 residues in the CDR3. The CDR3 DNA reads TGTGCCAGCAGTCTCGACAGGCGGAGGGGCTACACCTTC. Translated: CASSLDRRRGYTF.

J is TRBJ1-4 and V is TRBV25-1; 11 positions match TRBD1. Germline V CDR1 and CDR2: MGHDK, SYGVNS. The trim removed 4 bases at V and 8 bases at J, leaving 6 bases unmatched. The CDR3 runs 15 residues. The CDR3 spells CASSVRTGGLEKLFF. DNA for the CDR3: TGTGCCAGCAGTGTAAGGACAGGGGGCTTAGAAAAACTGTTTTTT.

The DNA of the CDR3 is TGCGCCAGCAGCTTGACTAGGCCCACCCTGGAGACCCAGTACTTC. Encoded protein: CASSLTRPTLETQYF. The rearrangement joins TRBV5-1 to TRBJ2-5, with D perhaps TRBD2 (5 bases). CDR1 is SGHRS and CDR2 is YFSETQ in the germline V gene. The length of the CDR3 is 15 residues. The V end lost 1 base, the J end lost 5 bases, and 15 bases lay between the germline ends.